A single sample gave rise to the 13 T cell receptor beta chains below, sequenced in a study of early T cells in non-severe SARS-CoV-2 infection. TCRdb ran MiXCR on the 5' RACE reads and lists one entry per CDR3 protein. The data show about 29,000 distinct CDR3 sequences, with 4.4% seen just once and 10% to 12% held by the top ten. The specimen was whole blood. These TCRs come from an adult who was a healthcare worker with PCR-confirmed SARS-CoV-2 infection or an uninfected control (not recorded which).

This clonotype came up a few times. This chain connects TRBV12-3 or TRBV12-4 to TRBJ2-3; 7 nucleotides match TRBD1. The CDR3 sequence is 16 residues long. With 1 base clipped from V and 1 base from J, the junction kept 5 bases outside the gene matches. The DNA of the CDR3 is TGTGCCAGCAGTTTAGACATCACAGGGGGCACAGATACGCAGTATTTT. Its protein product is CASSLDITGGTDTQYF.

The chain links TRBV2 to TRBJ2-5, with 7 bases fitting TRBD1. The CDR3 has 14 residues. Germline V gene lookup returns CDR1 SNHLY and CDR2 FYNNEI. Losses at the gene ends were 4 bases for V and 2 bases for J; bases not matched to a gene: 4. The CDR3 sequence: CASSVDRAQETQYF. As DNA, the CDR3 is TGTGCCAGCAGTGTTGACAGGGCTCAAGAGACCCAGTACTTC.

This clonotype was picked up many times. The chain joins TRBV12-3 or TRBV12-4 to TRBJ1-6; maybe TRBD1 (5 bases). Deletions cut 7 bases from V and 6 bases from J, with 10 bases between. This CDR3 is 13 amino acids long. The CDR3 coding sequence is TGTGCCAGCATAAGGGGTCCTAATTCACCCCTCCACTTT. This sequence encodes CASIRGPNSPLHF.

Relative to its sample, this clonotype is medium-sized. This chain connects TRBV27 to TRBJ2-7; D possibly corresponds to TRBD1 (6 bases). CDR1 and CDR2 from the germline V gene are MNHEY and SMNVEV (reference sequence). This CDR3 comprises 14 residues. V lost 4 bases and J lost 3, with 13 bases in between. The CDR3 sequence is CASSYAGDNYEQYF. In nucleotides, the CDR3 is TGTGCCAGCAGTTATGCAGGGGATAACTACGAGCAGTACTTC.

This clonotype appeared many times. The J gene is TRBJ1-2, the V gene TRBV27; no clear D gene. The germline gives CDR1 MNHEY, CDR2 SMNVEV (reference sequence). The CDR3 has 14 amino acids. Trimming cost V 2 bases and J 8 bases, with 15 bases left between them. CDR3 protein: CASSLVGPMTGYTF. The DNA for the CDR3 is TGTGCCAGCAGTTTAGTCGGGCCCATGACCGGCTACACCTTC.

Ten or more counts support this clonotype. The gene calls are TRBV10-3 and TRBJ2-5; TRBD2 aligns across 9 bases. CDR1 ENHRY and CDR2 SYGVKD come from the germline V gene. This CDR3 contains 12 residues. CDR3 nucleotide sequence: TGTGCTTCGCGCGGGGGGGAAGAGACCCAGTACTTC. This codes for CASRGGEETQYF.

In this sample, this clonotype turned up many times. The chain carries TRBV7-9 and TRBJ2-5, with 7 bases identical to TRBD2. The CDR3 runs 15 residues. CDR1 and CDR2 (germline): SEHNR, FQNEAQ (reference sequence). V lost 6 bases, J lost 4 bases, and 11 bases stayed unmatched. CDR3 coding DNA: TGTGCCAGCAGGCCAAGGTTGTCGGGAGGAGAGACCCAGTACTTC. Amino acids: CASRPRLSGGETQYF.

The gene calls are TRBV5-8 and TRBJ2-7; 8 nucleotides match TRBD2. CDR1 is SGHTS, CDR2 YDEGEE, per germline. The V gene end was trimmed by 7 bases and the J gene end by 2 bases; junction bases not matched to a gene: 11. The CDR3 loop spans 15 amino acids. CDR3 loop: CASGLGAGETYEQYV. The CDR3 bases are TGTGCCAGCGGCCTGGGAGCGGGAGAGACCTACGAGCAGTACGTC.

This clonotype was seen ten or more times. This chain joins TRBV7-9 and TRBJ2-2; 9 bases fit TRBD2. CDR1 SEHNR and CDR2 FQNEAQ come from the germline V gene (reference sequence). Trimming removed 4 bases from V and 4 bases from J; junction bases left unmatched: 4. The CDR3 is 15 residues long. The CDR3 is CASSYSGSLTGELFF. CDR3 in DNA: TGTGCCAGCAGCTATAGCGGGAGTCTCACCGGGGAGCTGTTTTTT.

V usage is TRBV7-9 and J usage is TRBJ1-6, with 8 bases aligning to TRBD1. CDR1 SEHNR and CDR2 FQNEAQ come from the germline V gene (reference sequence). The CDR3 covers 15 residues. V was clipped by 4 bases and J by 9 bases; unmatched bases: 8. CDR3 nucleotide sequence: TGTGCCAGCAGCTCAACGACAGGGGTTGGTTCACCCCTCCACTTT. It encodes CASSSTTGVGSPLHF.

This clonotype has ten or more counts. The rearrangement uses TRBV20-1 and TRBJ2-1; D perhaps matches TRBD2 (6 bases). The V end lost 0 bases, the J end lost 3 bases, and 12 bases lay between the germline ends. This CDR3 comprises 15 residues. In germline, CDR1 is DFQATT, CDR2 SNEGSKA (reference sequence). DNA for the CDR3: TGCAGTGCTAGAGATGTACCGGGACTCTACAATGAGCAGTTCTTC. As protein: CSARDVPGLYNEQFF.

J is TRBJ1-4 and V is TRBV20-1; D may be TRBD1 (6 bases). Germline loops: CDR1 DFQATT, CDR2 SNEGSKA (reference sequence). V gave up 0 bases and J gave up 8 bases, with 19 bases separating them. The CDR3 is 16 residues long. The CDR3 loop reads CSARDRDKGGLEKLFF. The CDR3 nucleotides are TGCAGTGCTAGAGATCGCGACAAGGGGGGTTTGGAAAAACTGTTTTTT.

This clonotype was recorded many times. CDR3 loop: CASGPRVGLSNQPQHF. The CDR3 nucleotides read TGTGCCAGCGGTCCCAGGGTCGGCCTTAGCAATCAGCCCCAGCATTTT. The rearrangement joins TRBV27 to TRBJ1-5, with D perhaps TRBD1 (5 bases). CDR3 length equals 16 residues. V was pared by 8 bases and J by 0 bases, with 17 bases between. Germline V lookup: CDR1 MNHEY, CDR2 SMNVEV (reference sequence).